This passage covers 23 T cell receptor beta chains from one sample sequenced in a study of long-term antiretroviral therapy in people with HIV. The assay used was immunoSEQ (version v3.0), run at survey level. Clones were read by immunoSEQ multiplex PCR, and TCRdb kept only the in-frame ones, dropping some. The data show around 43,000 clones, 85% to 95% seen once. This material consisted of unsorted PBMCs, taken 9 to 9.5 years after starting antiretroviral therapy. The receptors were sampled from a man aged 30 to 39 with HIV.

This chain links TRBV19 with TRBJ2-2; no clear D. Trimming pared 3 bases from V and 5 bases from J, leaving 13 bases between. CDR3 length equals 15 residues. CDR1 LNHDA and CDR2 SQIVND come from the germline V gene (reference sequence). This chain's CDR3 is CASSIRRSETGELFF. The CDR3 DNA reads as TGTGCCAGTAGTATCCGAAGGTCAGAGACCGGGGAGCTGTTTTTT. Full variable domain (outside the CDR3, taken from reference TRBV19 and TRBJ2-2): DGGITQSPKYLFRKEGQNVTLSCEQNLNHDAMYWYRQDPGQGLRLIYYSQIVNDFQKGDIAEGYSVSREKKESFPLTVTSAQKNPTAFYLCASSIRRSETGELFFGEGSRLTVL.

The chain joins TRBV5-5 to TRBJ1-1; TRBD1 is a possible D gene (6 bases). Germline V gene lookup returns CDR1 SGHKS and CDR2 YYEKEE (reference sequence). This CDR3 has 16 residues. The V end was cut by 4 bases, the J end by 1 base, with 17 bases between. CDR3 bases: TGTGCCAGCAGCCCAACCTACAGGGATAGGAACACTGAAGCTTTCTTT. Amino acid sequence: CASSPTYRDRNTEAFF. Combining the CDR3 with reference TRBV5-5 and TRBJ1-1 gives the whole variable domain DAGVTQSPTHLIKTRGQQVTLRCSPISGHKSVSWYQQVLGQGPQFIFQYYEKEERGRGNFPDRFSARQFPNYSSELNVNALLLGDSALYLCASSPTYRDRNTEAFFGQGTRLTVV.

This rearrangement joins TRBV6-5 to TRBJ1-1, with D maybe TRBD1 (6 bases). V was cut by 2 bases and J by 1 base, with 11 bases left in between. The CDR3 is 15 amino acids. Germline values: CDR1 MNHEY, CDR2 SVGAGI. CDR3 DNA: TGTGCCAGCAGTTACGGGGACAAGCCGAACACTGAAGCTTTCTTT. Translating gives CASSYGDKPNTEAFF.

The chain has TRBV5-6 and TRBJ2-3; D gene unclear. Trimming took 0 bases from V and 0 from J, leaving 5 bases between them. The CDR3 loop spans 14 amino acids. Germline V lookup: CDR1 SGHDT, CDR2 YYEEEE. CDR3 residues: CASSLAGSTDTQYF. The CDR3 region has the DNA TGTGCCAGCAGCTTGGCCGGCAGCACAGATACGCAGTATTTT.

This clone has just one count. This chain joins TRBV4-2 and TRBJ2-2, with 8 bases lining up with TRBD1. There are 16 residues in the CDR3. Losses at the gene ends were 0 bases for V and 2 bases for J; bases not matched to a gene: 2. Per the germline V gene, CDR1 is LGHNA and CDR2 is YNFKEQ. In DNA form, the CDR3 reads TGTGCCAGCAGCCAAGATACAGGGGGTAACACCGGGGAGCTGTTTTTT. Amino acid sequence: CASSQDTGGNTGELFF.

This clone was observed a single time. This chain joins TRBV29-1 and TRBJ2-2; possibly TRBD1 or TRBD2 for D (5 bases each). CDR3 length: 14 amino acids. Looked up from germline, CDR1 is SQVTM and CDR2 is ANQGSEA. The ends were cut back, 3 bases at V and 1 base at J, with 9 bases in the middle. CDR3 in amino acids: CSVEGTVNTGELFF. DNA for the CDR3: TGCAGCGTTGAGGGGACCGTGAACACCGGGGAGCTGTTTTTT.

V is TRBV7-3 and J is TRBJ2-6, with D possibly TRBD1 on 7 matching bases. Germline CDR1 is SGHTA and CDR2 is FQGTGA. V lost 5 bases, J lost 0 bases, and 14 bases lay in between. There are 17 residues in the CDR3. The CDR3 protein is CASSAGQLSSGANVLTF. Here the CDR3 DNA reads TGTGCCAGCAGCGCGGGACAGCTGAGCTCTGGGGCCAACGTCCTGACTTTC.

The chain joins TRBV5-5 to TRBJ2-6; no definite D call. CDR3 length: 15 amino acids. V lost 2 bases and J lost 1, with 7 bases in between. Germline V gene sequence: CDR1 SGHKS, CDR2 YYEKEE (reference sequence). This CDR3 reads CASSLLASGANVLTF. The CDR3 coding sequence is TGTGCCAGCAGCTTATTAGCATCTGGGGCCAACGTCCTGACTTTC.

V is TRBV11-1 and J is TRBJ2-2; TRBD1 aligns across 8 bases. The CDR3 extends over 15 amino acids. The germline V gene encodes CDR1 SGHAT and CDR2 FQDESV (reference sequence). The junction had 2 bases not matched to a gene; V was cut back by 5 bases and J by 0 bases. DNA for the CDR3: TGTGCCAGCAGCCTCAGGGGGCCGAACACCGGGGAGCTGTTTTTT. Amino acids: CASSLRGPNTGELFF.

The chain carries TRBV7-8 and TRBJ1-5; D is uncertain. CDR1 and CDR2 from the germline V gene are SGHVS and FQNEAQ. V was cut by 1 base and J by 6 bases, with 4 bases left in between. The CDR3 has 12 residues. In nucleotides, the CDR3 is TGTGCCAGCAGCTTAGAGGGTCAGCCCCAGCATTTT. Translating it yields CASSLEGQPQHF.

The rearrangement links TRBV11-3 to TRBJ2-6; D remains unclear. V gave up 5 bases and J gave up 3 bases, with 11 bases separating them. The CDR3 extends over 15 amino acids. The germline gives CDR1 SGHNT, CDR2 YENEEA. The CDR3 DNA sequence: TGTGCCAGCAGCACCGGCCCCCGTGGGGCCAACGTCCTGACTTTC. This codes for CASSTGPRGANVLTF.

This chain joins TRBV27 and TRBJ2-3, with D perhaps given as TRBD1 or TRBD2 (6 bases each). The CDR3 is 15 amino acids. V lost 4 bases and J lost 7, with 18 bases in between. In germline, CDR1 is MNHEY, CDR2 SMNVEV (reference sequence). The CDR3 nucleotides read TGTGCCAGCAGTTCCTCGGGGGCCCCCAGTCATACGCAGTATTTT. Its protein is CASSSSGAPSHTQYF.

The chain joins TRBV5-6 to TRBJ2-7, with D perhaps matching TRBD1 (6 bases). Germline CDR1 SGHDT, CDR2 YYEEEE. V shed 7 bases and J shed 0 bases, with 14 bases lying between them. This CDR3 contains 14 residues. The CDR3 here is CASGRDRSSYEQYF. CDR3 sequence (DNA): TGTGCCAGCGGACGTGACAGGAGCTCCTACGAGCAGTACTTC.

This clone was counted a few times. The chain combines TRBV7-6 with TRBJ2-1; D call uncertain. This CDR3 comprises 16 residues. From germline, CDR1 is SGHVS and CDR2 FNYEAQ. V lost 5 bases to trimming and J lost 0 bases, with 14 bases between them. The CDR3 region has the DNA TGTGCCAGCAGCCCCACCTCATCGAGCTCCTACAATGAGCAGTTCTTC. Amino acid sequence: CASSPTSSSSYNEQFF.

In this sample, this clone turned up once. The chain carries TRBV5-1 and TRBJ1-4; TRBD1 is a possible D gene (6 bases). CDR3 size: 16 residues. Germline values: CDR1 SGHRS, CDR2 YFSETQ. V lost 0 bases and J 1 base, leaving 10 bases between the germline ends. CDR3 sequence: CASSLDPGVTNEKLFF. DNA of the CDR3: TGCGCCAGCAGCTTGGACCCAGGGGTAACTAATGAAAAACTGTTTTTT.

The chain carries TRBV5-1 and TRBJ2-5; tentatively, D is TRBD2 (7 bases). Looked up from germline, CDR1 is SGHRS and CDR2 is YFSETQ. CDR3 size: 14 residues. Trimming stripped 6 bases from V and 2 bases from J, with 14 bases between. The CDR3 DNA is TGCGCCAGCACAGGCGGGGGCCAGCAAGAGACCCAGTACTTC. Residues: CASTGGGQQETQYF.

The chain employs TRBV28 and TRBJ2-5; 9 bases align to TRBD2. The CDR3 covers 18 residues. V lost 3 bases and J lost 4; bases outside the gene matches: 15. Germline lookup yields CDR1 MDHEN and CDR2 SYDVKM. The CDR3 is CASSFPLARPAGGETQYF. Here the CDR3 DNA reads TGTGCCAGCAGTTTCCCGCTTGCCAGACCAGCGGGGGGAGAGACCCAGTACTTC.

The chain has TRBV19 and TRBJ2-5; TRBD1 is a possible D gene (6 bases). The CDR3 runs 15 residues. The V gene lost 5 bases and the J gene lost 1 base, with 14 bases spanning the gap. Per the germline V gene, CDR1 is LNHDA and CDR2 is SQIVND (reference sequence). CDR3 residues: CASSAGDNSQETQYF. The CDR3 nucleotides read TGTGCCAGTAGTGCCGGGGACAACAGCCAAGAGACCCAGTACTTC. The entire variable domain, with the rest obtained from reference TRBV19 and TRBJ2-5, is as follows: DGGITQSPKYLFRKEGQNVTLSCEQNLNHDAMYWYRQDPGQGLRLIYYSQIVNDFQKGDIAEGYSVSREKKESFPLTVTSAQKNPTAFYLCASSAGDNSQETQYFGPGTRLLVL.

This rearrangement joins TRBV7-9 to TRBJ1-2; D is unresolved. V gave up 1 base and J gave up 8 bases, with 8 bases separating them. CDR1 and CDR2 from the germline V gene are SEHNR and FQNEAQ (reference sequence). The CDR3 has 12 amino acids. CDR3 amino acids: CASSLGSRGYTF. CDR3 bases: TGTGCCAGCAGCTTAGGCAGTAGGGGCTACACCTTC.

The rearrangement links TRBV13 to TRBJ2-2; TRBD1 agrees at 9 bases. CDR1 is PRHDT, CDR2 FYEKMQ, per germline (reference sequence). CDR3 size: 15 residues. The trim removed 5 bases at V and 7 bases at J, leaving 8 bases unmatched. The CDR3 coding sequence is TGTGCCAGCAGCCGAAACAGGGGGCGCGGCGGGGAGCTGTTTTTT. Translating gives CASSRNRGRGGELFF.

The genes are TRBV9 and TRBJ1-6, with D unclear. Trimming stripped 2 bases from V and 0 bases from J, with 12 bases between. The CDR3 runs 17 residues. Germline-derived CDR1 and CDR2 are SGDLS and YYNGEE. CDR3: CASSVSLQSSYNSPLHF. CDR3 nucleotide sequence: TGTGCCAGCAGCGTTTCTCTACAAAGCTCCTATAATTCACCCCTCCACTTT.

The chain joins TRBV6-5 to TRBJ2-6; D gene unclear. V dropped 2 bases and J dropped 2 bases, with 7 bases sitting between them. This CDR3 has 15 residues. Germline V gene data show CDR1 as MNHEY and CDR2 as SVGAGI. The CDR3 loop reads CASSYVGTGANVLTF. Written as DNA, the CDR3 is TGTGCCAGCAGTTACGTCGGAACTGGGGCCAACGTCCTGACTTTC.

The chain is built from TRBV4-1 and TRBJ1-6; D is undetermined. This CDR3 is built from 13 residues. V was trimmed by 0 bases and J by 8 bases, leaving 5 bases between them. The germline gives CDR1 MGHRA, CDR2 YSYEKL. The CDR3 region has the DNA TGCGCCAGCAGCCAAGAACCCTATTCACCCCTCCACTTT. Its protein is CASSQEPYSPLHF.